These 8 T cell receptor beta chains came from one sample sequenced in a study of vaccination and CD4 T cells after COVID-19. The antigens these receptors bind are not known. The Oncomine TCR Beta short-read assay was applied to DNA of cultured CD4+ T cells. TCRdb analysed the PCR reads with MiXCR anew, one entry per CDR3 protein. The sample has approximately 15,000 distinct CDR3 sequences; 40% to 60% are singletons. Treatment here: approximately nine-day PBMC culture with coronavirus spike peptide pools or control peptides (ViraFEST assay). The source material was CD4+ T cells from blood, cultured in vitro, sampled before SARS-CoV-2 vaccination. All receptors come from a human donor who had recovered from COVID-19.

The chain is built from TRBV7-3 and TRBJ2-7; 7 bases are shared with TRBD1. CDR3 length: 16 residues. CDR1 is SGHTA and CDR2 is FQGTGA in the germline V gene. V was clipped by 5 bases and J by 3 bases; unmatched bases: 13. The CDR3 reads CASSPHPTGTYYEQYF. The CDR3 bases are TGTGCCAGCAGCCCTCACCCGACAGGGACCTACTACGAGCAGTACTTC. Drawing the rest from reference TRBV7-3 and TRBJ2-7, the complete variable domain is GAGVSQTPSNKVTEKGKYVELRCDPISGHTALYWYRQSLGQGPEFLIYFQGTGAADDSGLPNDRFFAVRPEGSVSTLKIQRTERGDSAVYLCASSPHPTGTYYEQYFGPGTRLTVT.

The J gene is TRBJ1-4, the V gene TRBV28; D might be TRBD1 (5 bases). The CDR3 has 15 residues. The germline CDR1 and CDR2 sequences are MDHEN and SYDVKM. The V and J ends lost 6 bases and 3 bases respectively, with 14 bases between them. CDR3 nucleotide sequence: TGTGCCAGCAGCCTCGCGGGGGGACCTAATGAAAAACTGTTTTTT. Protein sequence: CASSLAGGPNEKLFF.

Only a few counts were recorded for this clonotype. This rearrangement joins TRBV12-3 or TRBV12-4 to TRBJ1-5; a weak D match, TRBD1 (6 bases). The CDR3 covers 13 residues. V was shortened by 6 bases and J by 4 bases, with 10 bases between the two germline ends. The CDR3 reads CASSQGGNQPQHF. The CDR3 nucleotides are TGTGCCAGCAGCCAAGGGGGGAATCAGCCCCAGCATTTT.

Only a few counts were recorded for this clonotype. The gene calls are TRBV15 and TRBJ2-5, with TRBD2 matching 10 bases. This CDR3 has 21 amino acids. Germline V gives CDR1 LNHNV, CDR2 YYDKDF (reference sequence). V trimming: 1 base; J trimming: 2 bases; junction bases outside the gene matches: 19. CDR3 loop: CATSRGPSGSLVAVEQETQYF. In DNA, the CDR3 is TGTGCCACCAGCAGAGGGCCTAGCGGGAGCTTGGTGGCCGTGGAACAAGAGACCCAGTACTTC.

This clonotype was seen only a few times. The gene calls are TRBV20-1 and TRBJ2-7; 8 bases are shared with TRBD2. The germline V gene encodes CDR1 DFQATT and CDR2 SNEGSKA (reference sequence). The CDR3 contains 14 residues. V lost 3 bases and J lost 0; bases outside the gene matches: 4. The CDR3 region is CSARGAGGSYEQYF. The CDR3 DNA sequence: TGCAGTGCTAGGGGGGCGGGAGGCTCCTACGAGCAGTACTTC.

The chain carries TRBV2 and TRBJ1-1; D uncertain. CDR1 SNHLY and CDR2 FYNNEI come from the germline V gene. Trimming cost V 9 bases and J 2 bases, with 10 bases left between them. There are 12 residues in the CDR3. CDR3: CARFRVNTEAFF. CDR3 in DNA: TGTGCCAGGTTTAGGGTAAACACTGAAGCTTTCTTT.

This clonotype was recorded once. The DNA of the CDR3 is TGTGCCAGCAGCCAAGAAGGGCGTCGGAACTATGGCTACACCTTC. The encoded protein is CASSQEGRRNYGYTF. The gene calls are TRBV4-2 and TRBJ1-2, with D unclear. Per germline, CDR1 LGHNA and CDR2 YNFKEQ. The CDR3 is 15 residues long. V was clipped by 0 bases and J by 2 bases, with 10 bases between them.

CDR3 DNA sequence: TGTGCCAGCAATACACAGGGGGCCCCTACTAACTATGGCTACACCTTC. Amino acids: CASNTQGAPTNYGYTF. This chain connects TRBV2 to TRBJ1-2, with TRBD1 matching 9 bases. The CDR3 loop spans 16 amino acids. V lost 7 bases to trimming and J lost 0 bases; unmatched junction nucleotides: 9. The V gene's germline CDR1 is SNHLY and CDR2 FYNNEI. The full variable domain, rest sourced from reference TRBV2 and TRBJ1-2, is EPEVTQTPSHQVTQMGQEVILRCVPISNHLYFYWYRQILGQKVEFLVSFYNNEISEKSEIFDDQFSVERPDGSNFTLKIRSTKLEDSAMYFCASNTQGAPTNYGYTFGSGTRLTVV.